The 29 T cell receptor beta chains reported below all come from one sample, sequenced in a study of T cell responses to AZD1222 COVID-19 vaccine. Generated by immunoSEQ multiplex PCR, the TCRdb table keeps only in-frame clones and is missing some. This table has approximately 100,000 clones, about nine tenths appearing once. The starting material was peripheral blood, obtained on day 0 of AZD1222 vaccination. All receptors derive from an adult in good health.

This rearrangement joins TRBV5-5 to TRBJ1-4; 7 nucleotides match TRBD1. Germline V gives CDR1 SGHKS, CDR2 YYEKEE (reference sequence). The V segment lost 4 bases and the J segment 7 bases; nucleotides outside the gene matches: 7. CDR3 length equals 14 residues. CDR3 nucleotides: TGTGCCAGCAGCCGAACAGGGGCTGGTGAAAAACTGTTTTTT. Translated, it gives CASSRTGAGEKLFF.

The gene calls are TRBV5-1 and TRBJ1-2, with 9 bases fitting TRBD1. The CDR3 is made up of 14 amino acids. V dropped 3 bases and J dropped 6; count of bases not matched to a gene: 6. From germline, CDR1 is SGHRS and CDR2 YFSETQ. The CDR3 nucleotides are TGCGCCAGCAGCTCCACAGGGGGCGATAATGGCTACACCTTC. The encoded protein is CASSSTGGDNGYTF. Based on the CDR3 plus reference TRBV5-1 and TRBJ1-2, the full variable domain is KAGVTQTPRYLIKTRGQQVTLSCSPISGHRSVSWYQQTPGQGLQFLFEYFSETQRNKGNFPGRFSGRQFSNSRSEMNVSTLELGDSALYLCASSSTGGDNGYTFGSGTRLTVV.

As regards this clone: This specimen includes other DNA sequences encoding the same CDR3. V and J are TRBV5-4 and TRBJ2-5, with D unclear. This CDR3 is 12 amino acids long. Per the germline V gene, CDR1 is SGHNT and CDR2 is YYREEE (reference sequence). Trimming took 1 base from V and 4 from J, leaving 5 bases between them. CDR3: CASSLSGETQYF. CDR3 DNA sequence: TGTGCCAGCAGCTTGAGTGGAGAGACCCAGTACTTC. The full variable domain, its missing parts supplied by reference TRBV5-4 and TRBJ2-5, is ETGVTQSPTHLIKTRGQQVTLRCSSQSGHNTVSWYQQALGQGPQFIFQYYREEENGRGNFPPRFSGLQFPNYSSELNVNALELDDSALYLCASSLSGETQYFGPGTRLLVL.

The V gene is TRBV21-1, the J gene TRBJ2-2; whether TRBD2, the table's D call, matches the DNA was not checked. TRBV21-1 is a documented pseudogene. CDR3 length equals 14 residues. Here the CDR3 reads CASEGGMNTGELFF. The DNA of the CDR3 is TGTGCCAGCGAAGGAGGGATGAACACCGGGGAGCTGTTTTTT.

The rearrangement links TRBV19 to TRBJ1-5; D is unclear. CDR1 is LNHDA, CDR2 SQIVND, per germline (reference sequence). Trimming shortened V by 7 bases and J by 4 bases, and 11 bases separated the two germline ends. CDR3 size: 13 residues. DNA for the CDR3: TGTGCCAGTACGAGCAGTCTTAATCAGCCCCAGCATTTT. It codes for CASTSSLNQPQHF.

This chain connects TRBV14 to TRBJ1-6; possible D gene TRBD1, 6 bases. V lost 3 bases and J lost 8, with 11 bases in between. The CDR3 has 14 amino acids. CDR1 is SGHDN, CDR2 FVKESK, per germline. CDR3 amino acids: CASSQGARDSPLHF. DNA for the CDR3: TGTGCCAGCAGCCAGGGGGCCAGAGATTCACCCCTCCACTTT.

The V gene is TRBV3-1 (or the pseudogene TRBV3-2), the J gene TRBJ2-6; no definite D call. Trimming took 3 bases from V and 2 from J, leaving 14 bases between them. CDR1 is LGHDT and CDR2 is YNNKEL in the germline V gene (reference sequence). The CDR3 has 17 residues. DNA for the CDR3: TGTGCCAGCAGCCACTTTTCGGAAAGAGCTGGGGCCAACGTCCTGACTTTC. It is translated as CASSHFSERAGANVLTF.

The chain carries TRBV6-1 and TRBJ1-2; 12 bases align to TRBD1. Germline CDR1 is MNHNS and CDR2 is SASEGT. With 4 bases clipped from V and 0 bases from J, the junction kept 6 bases outside the gene matches. The CDR3 runs 17 residues. CDR3 in DNA: TGTGCCAGCAGTGGGGGGACAGGGGGCTCGTCTAACTATGGCTACACCTTC. Amino acids: CASSGGTGGSSNYGYTF.

The CDR3 loop is CASSQVPGRWEKLFF. CDR3 DNA sequence: TGTGCCAGCAGCCAAGTACCCGGCAGGTGGGAAAAACTGTTTTTT. V is TRBV14 and J is TRBJ1-4; D is unresolved. V was clipped by 1 base and J by 8 bases, with 14 bases between them. The CDR3 sequence is 15 residues long. Germline values: CDR1 SGHDN, CDR2 FVKESK.

The chain couples TRBV11-2 to TRBJ2-2; 8 bases align to TRBD2. V shed 5 bases, J shed 7 bases, and the junction held 6 bases outside the gene matches. The CDR3 sequence is 14 residues long. Germline CDR1 is SGHAT and CDR2 is FQNNGV. The CDR3: CASSGRAGGGELFF. In DNA, the CDR3 is TGTGCCAGCAGCGGCCGCGCGGGGGGCGGGGAGCTGTTTTTT.

V gene TRBV18 combines with J gene TRBJ1-1; D call uncertain. Germline V lookup: CDR1 KGHSH, CDR2 LQKENI. The V end was cut by 0 bases, the J end by 8 bases, with 16 bases between. This CDR3 region has 15 residues. The CDR3 loop is CASSPPQNTVLEAFF. The CDR3 DNA follows: TGTGCCAGCTCACCACCGCAAAACACCGTCCTAGAAGCTTTCTTT.

The rearrangement links TRBV12-3 or TRBV12-4 to TRBJ1-1; 7 nucleotides line up with TRBD1. V was clipped by 6 bases and J by 6 bases; unmatched bases: 7. The CDR3 covers 13 residues. The CDR3 loop is CASSPGQAAEAFF. CDR3 bases: TGTGCCAGCAGCCCCGGACAGGCAGCTGAAGCTTTCTTT.

CDR3 sequence reads: CASSQGVAYEQYF. The CDR3 nucleotides read TGTGCCAGCAGCCAAGGGGTTGCATACGAGCAGTACTTC. The chain couples TRBV3-1 (or the pseudogene TRBV3-2) to TRBJ2-7, with D unresolved. The CDR3 has 13 residues. The V end lost 1 base, the J end lost 4 bases, and 8 bases lay between the germline ends. The germline CDR1 and CDR2 sequences are LGHDT and YNNKEL (reference sequence).

This chain joins TRBV5-8 and TRBJ1-1; D is unclear. Trimming stripped 2 bases from V and 0 bases from J, with 11 bases between. This CDR3 has 15 amino acids. CDR1 and CDR2 from the germline V gene are SGHTS and YDEGEE. This CDR3 is CASSLSGVLNTEAFF. DNA for the CDR3: TGTGCCAGCAGCTTATCAGGAGTTTTGAACACTGAAGCTTTCTTT.

The J gene is TRBJ1-3, the V gene TRBV7-8, with a possible D match to TRBD1 (6 bases). Germline V gives CDR1 SGHVS, CDR2 FQNEAQ. CDR3 length: 17 residues. Trimming took 0 bases from V and 1 from J, leaving 13 bases between them. In nucleotides, the CDR3 is TGTGCCAGCAGCTTAGCGGCAGACAGGCTTTCTGGAAACACCATATATTTT. Residues: CASSLAADRLSGNTIYF.

The chain combines TRBV20-1 with TRBJ1-2; maybe TRBD1 (6 bases). There are 13 residues in the CDR3. Trimming removed 3 bases at V and 1 base at J, with 9 bases between. Germline V CDR1 and CDR2: DFQATT, SNEGSKA (reference sequence). The CDR3, as DNA: TGCAGTGCTAGTCCACAGGGTAACTATGGCTACACCTTC. Translating it yields CSASPQGNYGYTF.

V is TRBV27 and J is TRBJ2-7, with D perhaps TRBD2 (5 bases). Germline values: CDR1 MNHEY, CDR2 SMNVEV (reference sequence). The germline V and J ends were trimmed by 4 bases and 2 bases, with 9 bases remaining between them. This CDR3 spans 13 amino acids. The CDR3 DNA reads as TGTGCCAGCAGTTCCAGCGGTCCCTACGAGCAGTACTTC. Translation: CASSSSGPYEQYF.

The V call is TRBV7-9, the J call TRBJ2-7, with 8 bases aligning to TRBD2. In germline, CDR1 is SEHNR, CDR2 FQNEAQ (reference sequence). This CDR3 region has 16 residues. The ends lost 0 bases at V and 7 bases at J; junction bases unmatched: 11. The CDR3 protein is CASSLADGVGTREQYF. The CDR3 bases are TGTGCCAGCAGCTTAGCGGACGGGGTTGGGACTAGAGAGCAGTACTTC.

V and J are TRBV27 and TRBJ1-2; a weak D match, TRBD1 (6 bases). From germline, CDR1 is MNHEY and CDR2 SMNVEV (reference sequence). The CDR3 is 14 amino acids. V gave up 4 bases and J gave up 1 base, with 10 bases separating them. DNA for the CDR3: TGTGCCAGCAGTTCCAGACAGGATAACTATGGCTACACCTTC. The encoded protein is CASSSRQDNYGYTF.

V is TRBV12-5 and J is TRBJ1-2, with no clear D. The CDR3 spans 13 residues. The V gene's germline CDR1 is LGHNT and CDR2 FRNRAP. The germline V and J ends were trimmed by 1 base and 0 bases, with 3 bases remaining between them. The CDR3 loop is CASGLGPNYGYTF. CDR3 coding DNA: TGTGCTAGTGGTTTGGGCCCTAACTATGGCTACACCTTC.

This chain connects TRBV2 to TRBJ1-1, with 9 bases fitting TRBD1. CDR3 length: 12 amino acids. J was trimmed by 8 bases and V by 6 bases; bases with no gene match: 4. The germline V gene has CDR1 SNHLY and CDR2 FYNNEI. The CDR3 nucleotides read TGTGCCAGCAGAGGGACAGGGACCGAAGCTTTCTTT. Amino acid sequence: CASRGTGTEAFF.

This chain joins TRBV7-2 and TRBJ1-5; D is unclear. Deletions cut 3 bases from V and 7 bases from J, with 10 bases between. This CDR3 has 13 residues. The germline V gene has CDR1 SGHTA and CDR2 FQGNSA. The DNA for the CDR3 is TGTGCCAGCAGCTTCCGGGGAGGGCAGCCCCAGCATTTT. Its translation is CASSFRGGQPQHF.

The chain is built from TRBV19 and TRBJ1-1; D not certain. The CDR3 consists of 13 residues. CDR1 LNHDA and CDR2 SQIVND come from the germline V gene (reference sequence). V was cut by 3 bases and J by 0 bases, with 5 bases left in between. CDR3 DNA: TGTGCCAGTAGTATCATGGTGAACACTGAAGCTTTCTTT. It specifies CASSIMVNTEAFF.

The gene calls are TRBV11-2 and TRBJ1-2; a possible D gene is TRBD1 (5 bases). CDR1 is SGHAT, CDR2 FQNNGV, per germline. V lost 7 bases to trimming and J lost 7 bases, with 13 bases between them. The CDR3 is 12 amino acids. As DNA, the CDR3 is TGTGCCAGCACCACCGAGGGGCTTGGCTACACCTTC. It encodes CASTTEGLGYTF.

The chain recombines TRBV7-8 with TRBJ2-7; D remains ambiguous. The CDR3 sequence is 11 residues long. Trimming removed 1 base from V and 5 bases from J, with 3 bases in between. Germline CDR1 reads SGHVS; CDR2 reads FQNEAQ. As DNA, the CDR3 is TGTGCCAGCAGCTTAGTGGACGAGCAGTACTTC. It translates to CASSLVDEQYF. Combining the CDR3 with reference TRBV7-8 and TRBJ2-7 gives the whole variable domain GAGVSQSPRYKVAKRGQDVALRCDPISGHVSLFWYQQALGQGPEFLTYFQNEAQLDKSGLPSDRFFAERPEGSVSTLKIQRTQQEDSAVYLCASSLVDEQYFGPGTRLTVT.

The chain joins TRBV6-6 to TRBJ2-7, with D possibly TRBD1 on 5 matching bases. CDR1 is MNHNY, CDR2 SVGAGI, per germline (reference sequence). Trimming took off 6 bases at V and 2 bases at J, with 11 bases between the two ends. CDR3 length: 13 amino acids. CDR3 coding DNA: TGTGCCAGCAGATCGGACACCGCCTACGAGCAGTACTTC. It codes for CASRSDTAYEQYF.

The table lists this clone with a count of one. V and J are TRBV6-5 and TRBJ1-2; maybe TRBD1 (5 bases). There are 14 residues in the CDR3. Per the germline V gene, CDR1 is MNHEY and CDR2 is SVGAGI. V lost 6 bases, J lost 5 bases, and 16 bases lay in between. The DNA for the CDR3 is TGTGCCAGCAGCGACGGGGGGGTCGGTTATGGCTACACCTTC. It translates to CASSDGGVGYGYTF.

The rearrangement uses TRBV30 and TRBJ1-5, with D unclear. V was cut by 2 bases and J by 1 base, with 12 bases left in between. The germline V gene encodes CDR1 GTSNPN and CDR2 SVGIG (reference sequence). There are 15 residues in the CDR3. CDR3 sequence reads: CAWSRGEWSNQPQHF. Here the CDR3 DNA reads TGTGCCTGGAGTCGGGGAGAATGGAGCAATCAGCCCCAGCATTTT.

V and J are TRBV25-1 and TRBJ2-1, with 7 nucleotides matching TRBD2. V was pared by 4 bases and J by 4 bases, with 4 bases of the junction left unmatched. The CDR3 loop spans 14 amino acids. The germline gives CDR1 MGHDK, CDR2 SYGVNS. The CDR3 DNA reads as TGTGCCAGCAGTGCTGGGGGGGGTTACAATGAGCAGTTCTTC. Its protein is CASSAGGGYNEQFF.